A selection of T cell receptor beta chains follows, all from one sample in a study of OX40 agonist ivuxolimab in advanced cancers. Libraries were prepared by immunoSEQ multiplex PCR; TCRdb keeps only in-frame clonotypes and omits some of them. The sample lists under 25,000 clones; about 79% were seen once. Sequenced here: CD4+ or CD8+ T cells sorted from blood, sampled in a trial of the OX40 agonist ivuxolimab. These receptors all come from an adult with an advanced solid tumor such as melanoma, head and neck, liver or kidney cancer. CDR3s include the opening cysteine and the closing phenylalanine or tryptophan. D genes are given only for firm matches. Clone size is not always given. Where it is, it says once, few, many or a class for expanded clones.

TGTGCCAGCAGCGTAGAGGCCGCAGGGACTAGCCAAAATACGCAGTATTTT	CASSVEAAGTSQNTQYF	TRBJ2-3	TRBV9	.	TRBD2	17
TGTGCCAGCAGAGGGACATCCATTGAAGCTTTCTTT	CASRGTSIEAFF	TRBJ1-1	TRBV2	medium-sized	.	12
TGTGCCAGCAGCTTAGGAGGGGACACCGGGGAGCTGTTTTTT	CASSLGGDTGELFF	TRBJ2-2	TRBV7-2	.	.	14
TGTGCCAGCAGTTTACTAGCGGTGAACACCGGGGAGCTGTTTTTT	CASSLLAVNTGELFF	TRBJ2-2	TRBV6-5	.	TRBD2	15
TGTGCCAGCAGTTTTCAGGGAACCGGGGAGCTGTTTTTT	CASSFQGTGELFF	TRBJ2-2	TRBV27	.	.	13
TGCGCCAGCAGTGAGTCGTTGGGGGAGGGCAACACTGAAGCTTTCTTT	CASSESLGEGNTEAFF	TRBJ1-1	TRBV10-1	.	.	16
TGTGCCAGCAGCCGCCGGGAGGCCTACAATGAGCAGTTCTTC	CASSRREAYNEQFF	TRBJ2-1	TRBV6-5	.	TRBD2	14
TGCGCCAGCAGCTTGGAGGAGGCGGGGCACCCGTACCAAGAGACCCAGTACTTC	CASSLEEAGHPYQETQYF	TRBJ2-5	TRBV5-1	.	.	18
TGTGCCAGCAGTTACTCCACCGTGGGTGAAAAACTGTTTTTT	CASSYSTVGEKLFF	TRBJ1-4	TRBV6-5	.	.	14
TGTGCCAGTAGGGGGACACAAGGACTGTTTTTT	CASRGTQGLFF	TRBJ1-4	TRBV19	few	.	11
TGTGCCAGCAGCCAAGATTATGGCGGGAGGGCCTACGAGCAGTACTTC	CASSQDYGGRAYEQYF	TRBJ2-7	TRBV4-2	.	TRBD2	16
TGTGCCAGTAGTCCGGGCCTGGTTTATGGCTACACCTTC	CASSPGLVYGYTF	TRBJ1-2	TRBV19	few	.	13
TGTGCCAGTAGTATAGATTTTGAGACAGTAAGCACTGAAGCTTTCTTT	CASSIDFETVSTEAFF	TRBJ1-1	TRBV19	.	.	16
TGTGCCAGCAGTCTCCACTCCACTAGGGGGTCCACCGGGGAGCTGTTTTTT	CASSLHSTRGSTGELFF	TRBJ2-2	TRBV27	.	.	17
TGTGCCAGTAGTATCGGTCTAGCGGGACAGAGCTCCTACAATGAGCAGTTCTTC	CASSIGLAGQSSYNEQFF	TRBJ2-1	TRBV19	.	TRBD2	18
TGTGCCAGCAGTTACACAGGGGGGGTGACTGAAGCTTTCTTT	CASSYTGGVTEAFF	TRBJ1-1	TRBV6-5	.	TRBD1	14